This is a list of T cell receptor beta chains from one sample in a study of blood T cells in healthy people across ages. TCRdb reanalysed the 5' RACE reads using MiXCR and keeps one entry per CDR3 protein. The data contain around 1,700,000 distinct CDR3 sequences, 25% to 30% of them seen just once; the ten biggest clones take up 6.5% to 8.5%. Sequenced input: blood. These TCRs come from a woman aged 25-40 years in good health. Each CDR3 is given with its conserved first and last residue. The D gene is left open where the match is weak. Clone size is given for some rows only: seen once, a few or many times, or a class if the clone is expanded.

>TRBD2|TRBV12-3/TRBV12-4|TRBJ2-1|.
TGTGCCAGCAGCCGGGGCCCAGCGGGGTATAATGAGCAGTTCTTC
CASSRGPAGYNEQFF
>.|TRBV29-1|TRBJ2-3|.
TGCAGCGTTGGACGAGGACAGCACACAGATGCGCAGTATTTT
CSVGRGQHTDAQYF
>TRBD2|TRBV6-5|TRBJ2-2|once
TGTGCCAGCAGTTACTTCCAGCGGGGGAGGACCGGGGAGCTGTTTTTT
CASSYFQRGRTGELFF
>.|TRBV15|TRBJ1-2|.
TGTGCCACCAGCATCGGTCCCTCTGATCCCCATCTGGCTAACTATGGCTACACCTTC
CATSIGPSDPHLANYGYTF
>.|TRBV7-2|TRBJ2-4|many
TGTGCCAGCAGCTTAAGATGGACCCAGAGCATTCAGTACTTC
CASSLRWTQSIQYF
>.|TRBV9|TRBJ2-5|many
TGTGCCAGCAGCGTAGCTACGACGGTGGAGACCCAGTACTTC
CASSVATTVETQYF
>TRBD1|TRBV6-4|TRBJ1-1|.
TGTGCCAGCAGGGGGACAGGGGATAACACTGAAGCTTTCTTT
CASRGTGDNTEAFF
>TRBD1|TRBV19|TRBJ1-2|.
TGTGCCAGCAGATCCGGACAGGGGTTCGAGTATGACTACACCTTC
CASRSGQGFEYDYTF
>.|TRBV7-2|TRBJ1-2|few
TGTGCCATTGTCCAGGGCGTCTATGGCTACACCTTC
CAIVQGVYGYTF
>.|TRBV7-9|TRBJ2-5|few
TGTGCCAGCAGCCCCCTCGAAGGGCGGCCAGAGACCCAGTACTTC
CASSPLEGRPETQYF
>TRBD1|TRBV2|TRBJ2-7|few
TGTGCCAGCAGTGAAACCCGGGACAGGGTCTCCGAGCAGTACTTC
CASSETRDRVSEQYF
>.|TRBV3-1|TRBJ2-5|.
TGTGCCGGCAGCCAAGAGGTCAGCCGGAGGGAGCAGTACTTC
CAGSQEVSRREQYF
>.|TRBV4-1|TRBJ2-1|.
TGCGCCAGCAGCCAAGATCAGGACTGGAAGAATGAGCAGTTCTTC
CASSQDQDWKNEQFF
>TRBD2|TRBV18|TRBJ2-5|.
TGTGCCAGCTCACCAGGGCGCGGGGGAAAAGAGACCCAGTACTTC
CASSPGRGGKETQYF
>.|TRBV24-1|TRBJ2-3|few
TGTGCCACTAGTGACAGTCCAAGCACAGATACGCAGTATTTT
CATSDSPSTDTQYF
>.|TRBV5-1|TRBJ2-7|many
TGCGCCAGCAGCTTCTCCACAGGGCCCAACGAGCAGTACTTC
CASSFSTGPNEQYF
>TRBD2|TRBV14|TRBJ2-7|few
TGTGCCAGCAGCCAAGGGACTAGCCCTCTCTACGAGCAGTACTTC
CASSQGTSPLYEQYF
>.|TRBV29-1|TRBJ2-7|.
TGCAGCGTTGTGCTGGAAGGCTACGAGCAGTACTTC
CSVVLEGYEQYF
>.|TRBV3-1|TRBJ2-4|few
TGTGCCAGCAGCCAATGGGGGAGAGCCAAAAACATTCAGTACTTC
CASSQWGRAKNIQYF
>TRBD2|TRBV29-1|TRBJ2-5|few
TGCAGCGTGAGCGGGGGGACCCAGTACTTC
CSVSGGTQYF
>.|TRBV9|TRBJ1-6|few
TGTGCCAGCAGCGTAGAGGCGGGGGCCTCTGCAGGTTCACCCCTCCACTTT
CASSVEAGASAGSPLHF
>.|TRBV12-3/TRBV12-4|TRBJ1-1|.
TGTGCCAGCAGCTCAAGGTACACCGCTTTCTTT
CASSSRYTAFF
>TRBD2|TRBV7-9|TRBJ2-1|.
TGTGCCAGCAGCTTTCCTAGCGGGAGAGGGAATGAGCAGTTCTTC
CASSFPSGRGNEQFF
>.|TRBV13|TRBJ2-6|once
TGTGCCAGCAGCGGGAAGTCAGGGGCTGGGGCCAACGTCCTGACTTTC
CASSGKSGAGANVLTF
>TRBD1|TRBV5-5|TRBJ1-6|few
TGTGCCAGCAGCGGGAGACAGGGAATCGATTCACCCCTCCACTTT
CASSGRQGIDSPLHF
>TRBD1|TRBV20-1|TRBJ1-5|.
TGCAGTGCTCAGGGGGACAAGGATCAGCCCCAGCATTTT
CSAQGDKDQPQHF
>.|TRBV5-1|TRBJ2-6|few
TGCGCCAGCGGCTTGGGTGGCTCTGGGGCCAACGTCCTGACTTTC
CASGLGGSGANVLTF
>.|TRBV15|TRBJ2-5|many
TGTGCCACCAGCAGTAACGGGGCCGGTGAGACCCAGTACTTC
CATSSNGAGETQYF
>TRBD2|TRBV3-1|TRBJ2-7|.
TGTGCCAGCAGCCCCGGTAGCGGGTCCACTCAAAGCTCCTACGAGCAGTACTTC
CASSPGSGSTQSSYEQYF
>.|TRBV28|TRBJ1-2|once
TGTGCCAGCAGCTTAAACGCTTTTGTCGGCTATGGCTACACCTTC
CASSLNAFVGYGYTF
>TRBD2|TRBV10-1|TRBJ2-7|.
TGCGCCAGCAACCGACTAGCGGGGGTTTACGAGCAGTACTTC
CASNRLAGVYEQYF
>TRBD2|TRBV5-1|TRBJ2-6|.
TGCGCCAGCAGGTCTCAGCGGGGGTCTGGGGCCAACGTCCTGACTTTC
CASRSQRGSGANVLTF
>.|TRBV3-1|TRBJ2-7|few
TGTGCCAGCAGCCACGGTCTTGAAGGGCGCGACGAGCAGTACTTC
CASSHGLEGRDEQYF
>TRBD2|TRBV10-3|TRBJ2-3|.
TGTGCCATCAGTCTAGCGGGGGGGCCCGTGGGCGATACGCAGTATTTT
CAISLAGGPVGDTQYF
>TRBD1|TRBV5-1|TRBJ2-1|.
TGCGCCAGCAACTACGGGACAGGGCCGAATGAGCAGTTCTTC
CASNYGTGPNEQFF
>.|TRBV21-1|TRBJ1-5|.
TGTGCCAGCAGCAAAGGGGGACGGGGGGTTCATCAGCCCCAGCATTTT
CASSKGGRGVHQPQHF
>.|TRBV2|TRBJ2-7|few
TGTGCCAGCAGTGAAGCTATTCTAGGACTCGAGCAGTACTTC
CASSEAILGLEQYF
>.|TRBV18|TRBJ2-7|.
TGTGCCAGCTCACCAGTTCAGGGGCGTCACGAGCAGTACTTC
CASSPVQGRHEQYF
>.|TRBV5-1|TRBJ1-2|few
TGCGCCAGCCATAACGGTGTAGGCTATGGCTACACCTTC
CASHNGVGYGYTF
>.|TRBV27|TRBJ1-5|.
TGTGCCAGCAGTTTATCGGAGACGCGGCCCCAGCATTTT
CASSLSETRPQHF
>TRBD2|TRBV7-2|TRBJ2-7|.
TGTGCCAGCAGCTTAGCGGGGACTAGTTTATACGAGCAGTACTTC
CASSLAGTSLYEQYF
>.|TRBV6-2/TRBV6-3|TRBJ1-1|few
TGTGCCAGCGGGGCGTTGATGAACACTGAAGCTTTCTTT
CASGALMNTEAFF
>.|TRBV4-3|TRBJ1-1|few
TGCGCCAGCAGCCAAGTAGACAGGCTGAACACTGAAGCTTTCTTT
CASSQVDRLNTEAFF
>.|TRBV30|TRBJ2-7|.
TGTGCCTGGAGGGTGGACAGCTACGAGCAGTACTTC
CAWRVDSYEQYF
>.|TRBV5-5|TRBJ1-2|.
TGTGCCAGCAGCTCTAGTCAAAACTATGGCTACACCTTC
CASSSSQNYGYTF
>.|TRBV27|TRBJ2-7|.
TGTGCCAGCAGGTTATCGGCAGGCATCTACGAGCAGTACTTC
CASRLSAGIYEQYF
>TRBD1|TRBV29-1|TRBJ2-1|many
TGCAGCGTTGAAGCCCCCCGCGGGACAGGGTCCCCCTATGAGCAGTTCTTC
CSVEAPRGTGSPYEQFF
>.|TRBV27|TRBJ1-6|.
TGTGCCAGCAGTTTTGCGGGCCGGGATTCACCCCTCCACTTT
CASSFAGRDSPLHF
>.|TRBV7-9|TRBJ1-3|.
TGTGCCAGCAGCTTAGATCTAAGAGGAAACACCATATATTTT
CASSLDLRGNTIYF
>TRBD2|TRBV4-2|TRBJ2-7|.
TGTGCCAGCAGCCAAGAACGCGGGGGGGCTTCCTACGAGCAGTACTTC
CASSQERGGASYEQYF
>.|TRBV20-1|TRBJ2-3|few
TGCAGTGCGGCCCGGGCGGGCACAGATACGCAGTATTTT
CSAARAGTDTQYF
>.|TRBV11-2|TRBJ1-2|few
TGTGCCAGCAGCTTAGCCGCTGCGGGCTACACCTTC
CASSLAAAGYTF
>TRBD2|TRBV2|TRBJ2-5|few
TGTGCCAGCGGGGGGGAAGAGGGGGAGACCCAGTACTTC
CASGGEEGETQYF
>.|TRBV7-2|TRBJ2-1|few
TGTGCCAGCAGCTTAGACCCCTTCTATGAGCAGTTCTTC
CASSLDPFYEQFF
>TRBD2|TRBV12-3/TRBV12-4|TRBJ2-1|few
TGTGCCAGCATTGGACTAGCGGGAGCCAATGAGCAGTTCTTC
CASIGLAGANEQFF
>.|TRBV9|TRBJ2-1|few
TGTGCCAGCAGCGTAGCCGCCCCGGACAATGAGCAGTTCTTC
CASSVAAPDNEQFF
>.|TRBV6-2/TRBV6-3|TRBJ2-5|.
TGTGCCAGCAGTTCAACAATTTACCGGAGGGAGACCCAGTACTTC
CASSSTIYRRETQYF
>.|TRBV15|TRBJ1-2|.
TGTGCCACCAGCAGAGGCCCAGGGGACTATGGCTACACCTTC
CATSRGPGDYGYTF